This T cell receptor (beta chain) was obtained from a study of metastatic and nonmetastatic thyroid tumors. Study-level background: Across peripheral blood and tumor or nodule tissue samples taken from malignant and benign thyroid patients, the repertoires were compared with one another.

Among the patients, none had received any treatment before thyroid surgery. Comment on this clone: No antigen is known for it.

Study-level points and caveats: Significantly higher TCR beta diversity was reportedly seen in malignant thyroid tumors than benign nodules, in blood and tumor.

Authors' data handling: The authors used CDR3 differences across clinicopathological groups to build a distant-metastasis classifier for papillary thyroid cancer. MiXCR re-clonotyped the PCR reads for TCRdb. TCRdb, rather than the study authors, made the V and J calls. The data show around 16,000 clones, roughly 34% seen once. The CDR3 is 13 amino acids. Germline V gene data show CDR1 as SGHTA and CDR2 as FQGNSA. The trim removed 5 bases at V and 8 bases at J, leaving 6 bases unmatched. Sequenced: tumor tissue. The sequence came from a male donor with papillary thyroid cancer or a benign thyroid nodule (not recorded which). Some clones in this sample may be carry-over from other donors' samples. The chain is built from TRBV7-2 and TRBJ1-2; TRBD1 matches 9 bases. The CDR3 spells CASSTGGAGGYTF. CDR3 coding DNA: TGTGCCAGCAGCACAGGGGGCGCGGGGGGCTACACCTTC.